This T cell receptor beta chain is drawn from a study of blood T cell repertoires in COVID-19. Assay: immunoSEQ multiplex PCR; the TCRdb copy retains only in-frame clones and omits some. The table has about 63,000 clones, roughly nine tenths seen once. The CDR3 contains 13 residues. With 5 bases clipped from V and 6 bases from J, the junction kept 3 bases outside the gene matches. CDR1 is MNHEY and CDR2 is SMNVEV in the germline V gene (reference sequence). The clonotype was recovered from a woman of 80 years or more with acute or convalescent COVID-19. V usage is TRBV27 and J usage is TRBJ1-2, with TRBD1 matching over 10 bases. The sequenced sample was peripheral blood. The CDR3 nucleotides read TGTGCCAGCAGTCGACAGGGGGCCGATGGCTACACCTTC. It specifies CASSRQGADGYTF.